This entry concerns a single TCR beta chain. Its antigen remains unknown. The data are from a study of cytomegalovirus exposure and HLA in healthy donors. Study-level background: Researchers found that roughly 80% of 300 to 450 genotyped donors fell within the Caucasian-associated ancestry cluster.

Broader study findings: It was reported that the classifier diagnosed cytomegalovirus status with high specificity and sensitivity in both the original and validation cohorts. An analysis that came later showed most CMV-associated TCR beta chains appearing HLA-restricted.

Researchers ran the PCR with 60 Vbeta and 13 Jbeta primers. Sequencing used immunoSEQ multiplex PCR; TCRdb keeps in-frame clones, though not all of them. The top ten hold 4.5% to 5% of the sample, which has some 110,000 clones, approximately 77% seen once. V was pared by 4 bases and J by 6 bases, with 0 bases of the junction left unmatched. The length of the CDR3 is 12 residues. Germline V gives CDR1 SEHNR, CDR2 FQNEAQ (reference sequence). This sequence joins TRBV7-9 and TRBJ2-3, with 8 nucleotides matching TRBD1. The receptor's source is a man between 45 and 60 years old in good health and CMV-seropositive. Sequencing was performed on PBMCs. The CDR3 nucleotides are TGTGCCAGCAGCTGGGACAGGGATACGCAGTATTTT. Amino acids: CASSWDRDTQYF.